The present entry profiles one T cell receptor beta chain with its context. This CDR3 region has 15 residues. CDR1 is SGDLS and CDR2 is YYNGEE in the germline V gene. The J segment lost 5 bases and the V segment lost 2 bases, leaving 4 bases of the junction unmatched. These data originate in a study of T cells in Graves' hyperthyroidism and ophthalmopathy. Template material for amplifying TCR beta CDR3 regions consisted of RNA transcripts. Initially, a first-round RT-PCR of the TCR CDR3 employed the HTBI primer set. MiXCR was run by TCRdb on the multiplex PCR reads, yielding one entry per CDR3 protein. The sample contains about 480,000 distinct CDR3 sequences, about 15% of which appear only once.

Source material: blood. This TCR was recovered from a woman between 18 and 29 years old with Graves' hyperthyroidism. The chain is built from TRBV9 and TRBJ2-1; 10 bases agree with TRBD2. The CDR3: CASSVSGRPHNEQFF. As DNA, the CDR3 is TGTGCCAGCAGCGTTAGCGGGAGGCCCCACAATGAGCAGTTCTTC.